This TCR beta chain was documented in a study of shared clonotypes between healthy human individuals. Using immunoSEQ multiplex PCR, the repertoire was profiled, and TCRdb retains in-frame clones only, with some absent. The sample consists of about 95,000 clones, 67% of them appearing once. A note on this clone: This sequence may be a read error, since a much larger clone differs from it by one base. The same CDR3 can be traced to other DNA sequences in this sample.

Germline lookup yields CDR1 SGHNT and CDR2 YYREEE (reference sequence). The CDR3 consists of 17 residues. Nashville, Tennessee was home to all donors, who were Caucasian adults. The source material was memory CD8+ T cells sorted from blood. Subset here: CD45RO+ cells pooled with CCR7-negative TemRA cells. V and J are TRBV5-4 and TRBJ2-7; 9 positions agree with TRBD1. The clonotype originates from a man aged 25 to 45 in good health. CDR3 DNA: TGCGCCAGCAGCACAGGTACATTCCGGGACAGGGTGAACGAGCAGTACTTC. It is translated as CASSTGTFRDRVNEQYF.